This paragraph covers one T cell receptor (beta chain) sequence. Its cognate antigen has yet to be identified. Qualities for individual bases were not recorded, and no much larger clone is one base off. This sample is drawn from a study of blood T cell repertoires in COVID-19 (TCRdb year 2020). Some background on the complete study: Samples covering the acute and convalescent phases of COVID-19 were provided by collaborators in the United States, Italy and Spain. A de-identified subject ID, COVID-19 status, age in years and sex were almost always included in the sample metadata. The material from the prospective study consisted of cDNA or gDNA derived from T cells, B-cell-depleted T cells, or PBMCs. Where HLA class I and class II types were available, the types were taken from metadata supplied by the sample provider, not from assay-based typing. The repertoires were made available in a free public database intended to serve as a resource for research on the immune response to SARS-CoV-2. The dataset comprised deeply sampled blood TCRbeta repertoires from subjects exposed to, actively infected with, or recovered from COVID-19. The samples were drawn from the first 160 participants of the ongoing ImmuneRACE study and from over 950 subjects provided by 6 global collaborators.

TCRbeta CDR3 regions were amplified from genomic DNA using the immunoSEQ Assay, a bias-controlled multiplex PCR. The published analysis was carried out like this. The number of nucleated cells in each sample was estimated from the amplification of reference gene primers within the assay. To quantify the absolute abundance of each unique TCRbeta CDR3 rearrangement, sequence reads were collapsed and filtered. Productive Simpson clonality was computed per sample as the square root of Simpson's diversity index over productive rearrangements. The immuneACCESS repertoire file appears here via TCRdb, limited to in-frame rearrangements. These files lack a portion of the clones; in checked studies, under half of the deficit traces to unresolved V genes, and the cause of the others is not known. The D gene and trimming were derived from the DNA, and the V and J assignments and clone size from that table. A total of about 220,000 clones appear in this sample, about 86% of them only once. Roughly 3% of the sample lies in the top ten.

General conclusions and limits of the study: Clinical and demographic metadata were provided uncurated, with the amount varying by source and participant.

Compared with germline, V lacks 1 base and J lacks 8 bases; bases without a gene match: 13. Counted from cysteine to phenylalanine, this CDR3 has 17 amino acids. Only the CDR3 portion is preserved as DNA: 51 bases, with reading frame beginning at the first base. CDR1 and CDR2, looked up from the germline V gene (reference sequence), are SEHNR and FQNEAQ. A second Seattle source provided samples from volunteer blood donors who had recovered from COVID-19. Each collaborating institution followed its own protocols to collect whole blood in K2EDTA tubes. For TCRbeta analysis, collaborators shipped samples in one of three forms: frozen whole blood, isolated PBMCs, or DNA extracted from either of those sample types.

Sequencing input: peripheral blood. The TCR originated in a young woman who had recovered from COVID-19. The receptor chain draws on TRBV7-9 and TRBJ2-1, with 8 bases in between that match TRBD2. DNA sequence: TGTGCCAGCAGCTTAGAATTTGTTGCGGGGGGTGACGATGAGCAGTTCTTC. It specifies CASSLEFVAGGDDEQFF.